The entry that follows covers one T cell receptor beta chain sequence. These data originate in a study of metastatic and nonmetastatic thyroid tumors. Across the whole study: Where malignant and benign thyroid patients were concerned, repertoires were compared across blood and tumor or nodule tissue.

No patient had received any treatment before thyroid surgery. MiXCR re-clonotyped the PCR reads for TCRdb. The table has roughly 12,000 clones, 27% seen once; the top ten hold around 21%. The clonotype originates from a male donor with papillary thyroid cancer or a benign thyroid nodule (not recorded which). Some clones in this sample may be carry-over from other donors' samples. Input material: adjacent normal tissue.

The CDR3 DNA reads TGTGGGAGCAGCTTAGGTGGAGCTGGGGGGCGAGGGACCCAGTACTTC. Protein sequence: CGSSLGGAGGRGTQYF. V gene TRBV7-2 combines with J gene TRBJ2-5; D may correspond to TRBD1 or TRBD2 (6 bases each). The germline gives CDR1 SGHTA, CDR2 FQGNSA. The CDR3 length is 16 residues.